Listed below are T cell receptor beta chains from one sample, sequenced in a study of CD4 T cells in relation to SARS-CoV-2 and coronaviruses. Antigen specificity for these receptors is unknown. The table came from immunoSEQ multiplex PCR; TCRdb's copy has only in-frame clones and leaves some out. The sample contains 35,000 to 40,000 clones, around four fifths of which appear only once. Sequences were obtained from memory CD4+ T cells from PBMCs, cultured in vitro. The source is an adult with COVID-19. CDR3s include the opening cysteine and the closing phenylalanine or tryptophan. Fields, in order: J gene, V gene, clone size, D gene, CDR3 protein, CDR3 DNA. A D gene is named only where the DNA matches it firmly. For some rows the clone size is stated as once, few or many, or as a class when expanded; others skip it.

j_gene: TRBJ2-5; v_gene: TRBV5-6; abundance: once; d_gene: TRBD2; CDR3aa: CASSLPRSGRAKETQYF; CDR3nt: TGTGCCAGCAGCTTGCCCCGTAGCGGGAGGGCCAAAGAGACCCAGTACTTC
j_gene: TRBJ2-2; v_gene: TRBV2; abundance: NA; d_gene: NA; CDR3aa: CASSPLDVGELFF; CDR3nt: TGTGCCAGCAGTCCCTTAGATGTCGGGGAGCTGTTTTTT
j_gene: TRBJ2-1; v_gene: TRBV4-1; abundance: NA; d_gene: TRBD2; CDR3aa: CASSQLRTSGSYNEQFF; CDR3nt: TGCGCCAGCAGCCAGCTCAGGACTAGCGGGTCCTACAATGAGCAGTTCTTC
j_gene: TRBJ1-3; v_gene: TRBV5-8; abundance: NA; d_gene: NA; CDR3aa: CASSFLQTSTGNTIYF; CDR3nt: TGTGCCAGCAGCTTTTTGCAGACATCTACTGGAAACACCATATATTTT
j_gene: TRBJ2-1; v_gene: TRBV5-1; abundance: few; d_gene: TRBD2; CDR3aa: CASSLAGGISNEQFF; CDR3nt: TGCGCCAGCAGTTTAGCGGGAGGGATTAGTAATGAGCAGTTCTTC
j_gene: TRBJ1-1; v_gene: TRBV5-3; abundance: few; d_gene: NA; CDR3aa: CARSPNTEAFF; CDR3nt: TGTGCCAGAAGCCCCAACACTGAAGCTTTCTTT
j_gene: TRBJ1-3; v_gene: TRBV28; abundance: NA; d_gene: TRBD1; CDR3aa: CASNQGGVVSGNTIYF; CDR3nt: TGTGCCAGCAACCAGGGGGGGGTTGTGTCTGGAAACACCATATATTTT
j_gene: TRBJ2-3; v_gene: TRBV28; abundance: NA; d_gene: NA; CDR3aa: CASRPNRDTQYF; CDR3nt: TGTGCCAGCAGACCTAACAGAGATACGCAGTATTTT
j_gene: TRBJ2-7; v_gene: TRBV11-2; abundance: NA; d_gene: TRBD2; CDR3aa: CASSLVSGTTPGEQYF; CDR3nt: TGTGCCAGCAGCTTAGTCTCGGGGACTACCCCGGGCGAGCAGTACTTC
j_gene: TRBJ1-2; v_gene: TRBV5-1; abundance: once; d_gene: NA; CDR3aa: CASSFDGSKPYGYTF; CDR3nt: TGCGCCAGCAGCTTCGACGGCTCAAAGCCCTATGGCTACACCTTC
j_gene: TRBJ2-3; v_gene: TRBV4-2; abundance: once; d_gene: TRBD2; CDR3aa: CASSQESSGSGDTQYF; CDR3nt: TGTGCCAGCAGCCAAGAGTCTAGCGGGAGTGGAGATACGCAGTATTTT
j_gene: TRBJ2-3; v_gene: TRBV4-1; abundance: NA; d_gene: NA; CDR3aa: CASSQGRTVSTDTQYF; CDR3nt: TGCGCCAGCAGCCAAGGTAGGACTGTGAGCACAGATACGCAGTATTTT
j_gene: TRBJ1-1; v_gene: TRBV5-1; abundance: NA; d_gene: NA; CDR3aa: CASSWRGSTEAFF; CDR3nt: TGCGCCAGCAGCTGGAGAGGAAGCACTGAAGCTTTCTTT
j_gene: TRBJ2-1; v_gene: TRBV10-3; abundance: NA; d_gene: NA; CDR3aa: CAPNSTLGGSYNEQFF; CDR3nt: TGTGCCCCAAACTCTACACTGGGGGGCTCCTACAATGAGCAGTTCTTC
j_gene: TRBJ2-1; v_gene: TRBV25-1; abundance: NA; d_gene: TRBD2; CDR3aa: CASSTTSGRLLNEQFF; CDR3nt: TGTGCCAGCAGTACCACTAGCGGGAGGCTGTTGAATGAGCAGTTCTTC
j_gene: TRBJ2-1; v_gene: TRBV18; abundance: NA; d_gene: NA; CDR3aa: CASSPTVNNEQFF; CDR3nt: TGTGCCAGCTCACCTACGGTTAACAATGAGCAGTTCTTC
j_gene: TRBJ2-1; v_gene: TRBV6-4; abundance: NA; d_gene: TRBD1; CDR3aa: CASSDGQGSYNEQFF; CDR3nt: TGTGCCAGCAGTGACGGACAGGGCTCCTACAATGAGCAGTTCTTC
j_gene: TRBJ1-2; v_gene: TRBV5-5; abundance: NA; d_gene: TRBD1; CDR3aa: CASSLGTGAHHYYGYTF; CDR3nt: TGTGCCAGCAGCCTTGGGACAGGGGCGCACCACTACTATGGCTACACCTTC
j_gene: TRBJ2-3; v_gene: TRBV5-1; abundance: NA; d_gene: TRBD2; CDR3aa: CASSLASGTSGSTDTQYF; CDR3nt: TGCGCCAGCAGCTTGGCCTCCGGGACTAGCGGGAGCACAGATACGCAGTATTTT
j_gene: TRBJ2-7; v_gene: TRBV28; abundance: NA; d_gene: NA; CDR3aa: CASSYLDRYEQYF; CDR3nt: TGTGCCAGCAGTTACCTGGACAGATACGAGCAGTACTTC
j_gene: TRBJ2-7; v_gene: TRBV10-3; abundance: NA; d_gene: TRBD1; CDR3aa: CAISVILDRGHNEQYF; CDR3nt: TGTGCCATCAGTGTTATTTTGGACAGGGGGCACAACGAGCAGTACTTC
j_gene: TRBJ2-7; v_gene: TRBV29-1; abundance: NA; d_gene: TRBD1; CDR3aa: CSVESGGTGGEQYF; CDR3nt: TGCAGCGTTGAGTCGGGGGGGACAGGGGGCGAGCAGTACTTC
j_gene: TRBJ2-7; v_gene: TRBV7-8; abundance: NA; d_gene: TRBD2; CDR3aa: CASSQGTSGIVGEQYF; CDR3nt: TGTGCCAGCAGCCAGGGTACTAGCGGGATAGTAGGGGAGCAGTACTTC
j_gene: TRBJ2-2; v_gene: TRBV5-5; abundance: NA; d_gene: NA; CDR3aa: CASSLGQRLNTGELFF; CDR3nt: TGTGCCAGCAGCTTGGGTCAGCGGTTGAACACCGGGGAGCTGTTTTTT
j_gene: TRBJ1-4; v_gene: TRBV12-3/TRBV12-4; abundance: NA; d_gene: NA; CDR3aa: CASSWRQNEKLFF; CDR3nt: TGTGCCAGCAGTTGGCGTCAGAATGAAAAACTGTTTTTT
j_gene: TRBJ2-1; v_gene: TRBV7-2; abundance: NA; d_gene: NA; CDR3aa: CASSLSASGYNEQFF; CDR3nt: TGTGCCAGCAGCTTATCGGCCAGCGGTTACAATGAGCAGTTCTTC
j_gene: TRBJ2-3; v_gene: TRBV7-2; abundance: NA; d_gene: TRBD2; CDR3aa: CASSPGLAGGDFTDTQYF; CDR3nt: TGTGCCAGCAGCCCGGGACTAGCGGGAGGGGATTTCACAGATACGCAGTATTTT